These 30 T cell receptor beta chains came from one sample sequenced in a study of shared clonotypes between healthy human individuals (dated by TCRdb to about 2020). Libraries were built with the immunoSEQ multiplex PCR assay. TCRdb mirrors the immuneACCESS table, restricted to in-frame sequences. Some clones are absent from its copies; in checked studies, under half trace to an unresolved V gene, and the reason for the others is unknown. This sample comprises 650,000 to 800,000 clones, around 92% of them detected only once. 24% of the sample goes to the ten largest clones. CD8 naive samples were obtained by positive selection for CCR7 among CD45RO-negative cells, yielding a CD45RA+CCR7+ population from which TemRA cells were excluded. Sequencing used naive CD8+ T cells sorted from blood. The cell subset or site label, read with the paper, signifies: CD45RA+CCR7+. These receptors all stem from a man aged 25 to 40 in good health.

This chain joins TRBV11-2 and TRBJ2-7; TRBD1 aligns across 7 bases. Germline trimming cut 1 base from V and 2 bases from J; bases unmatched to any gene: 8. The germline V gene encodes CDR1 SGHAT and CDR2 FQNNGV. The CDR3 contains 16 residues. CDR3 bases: TGTGCCAGCAGCTTAGTCGCGGCCGGGACAGCCTACGAGCAGTACTTC. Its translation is CASSLVAAGTAYEQYF.

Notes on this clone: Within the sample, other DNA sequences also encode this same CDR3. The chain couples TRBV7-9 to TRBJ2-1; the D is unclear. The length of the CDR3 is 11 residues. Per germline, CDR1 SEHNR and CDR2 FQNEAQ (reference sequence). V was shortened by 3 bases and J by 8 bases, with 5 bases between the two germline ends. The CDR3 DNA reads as TGTGCCAGCAGCTTCCCGGATGAGCAGTTCTTC. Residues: CASSFPDEQFF.

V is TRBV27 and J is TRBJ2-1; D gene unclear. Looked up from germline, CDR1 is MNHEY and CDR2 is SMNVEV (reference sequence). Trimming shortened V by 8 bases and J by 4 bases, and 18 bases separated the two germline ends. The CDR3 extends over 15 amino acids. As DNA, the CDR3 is TGTGCCAGCTGCAAGGGTGCGACGGGTTACAATGAGCAGTTCTTC. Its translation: CASCKGATGYNEQFF.

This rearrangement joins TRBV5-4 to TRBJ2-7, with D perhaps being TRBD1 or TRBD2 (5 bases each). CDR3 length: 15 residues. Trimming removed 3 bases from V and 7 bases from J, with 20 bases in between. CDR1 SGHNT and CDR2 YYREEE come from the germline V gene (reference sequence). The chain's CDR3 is CASSWSGTVGVEQYF. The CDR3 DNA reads TGTGCCAGCAGCTGGTCCGGGACGGTGGGAGTGGAGCAGTACTTC.

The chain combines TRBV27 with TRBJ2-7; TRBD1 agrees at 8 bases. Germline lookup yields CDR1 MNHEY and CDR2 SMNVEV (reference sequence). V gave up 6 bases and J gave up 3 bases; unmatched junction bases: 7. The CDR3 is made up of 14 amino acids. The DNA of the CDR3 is TGTGCCAGCAGCTGGACAGGGACAGGCTACGAGCAGTACTTC. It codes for CASSWTGTGYEQYF.

The CDR3, as DNA: TGTGCCAGCAGTTTAGGGGCTAGCGACTCCTACGAGCAGTACTTC. Protein product: CASSLGASDSYEQYF. This chain links TRBV27 with TRBJ2-7; maybe TRBD2 (6 bases). Per the germline V gene, CDR1 is MNHEY and CDR2 is SMNVEV (reference sequence). V was trimmed by 2 bases and J by 0 bases, leaving 11 bases between them. The CDR3 extends over 15 amino acids.

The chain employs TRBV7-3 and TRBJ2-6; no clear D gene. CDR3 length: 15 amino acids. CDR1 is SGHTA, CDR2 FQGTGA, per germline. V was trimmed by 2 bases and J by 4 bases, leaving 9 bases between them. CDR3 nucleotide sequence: TGTGCCAGCAGCTTAGGTGGTGTGGGGGCCAACGTCCTGACTTTC. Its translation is CASSLGGVGANVLTF.

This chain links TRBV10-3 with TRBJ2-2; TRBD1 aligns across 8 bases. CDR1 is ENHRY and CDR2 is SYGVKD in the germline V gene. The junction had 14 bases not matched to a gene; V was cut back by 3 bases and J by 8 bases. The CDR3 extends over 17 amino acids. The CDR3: CAISDPDRDANGGELFF. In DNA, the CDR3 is TGTGCCATCAGTGACCCGGACAGGGACGCAAACGGGGGGGAGCTGTTTTTT.

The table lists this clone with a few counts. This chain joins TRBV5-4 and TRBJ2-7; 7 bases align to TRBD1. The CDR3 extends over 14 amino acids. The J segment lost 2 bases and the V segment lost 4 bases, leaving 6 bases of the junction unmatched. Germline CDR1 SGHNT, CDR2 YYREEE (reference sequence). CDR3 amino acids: CASSMGQRTYEQYF. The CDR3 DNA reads TGTGCCAGCAGCATGGGACAGAGGACCTACGAGCAGTACTTC.

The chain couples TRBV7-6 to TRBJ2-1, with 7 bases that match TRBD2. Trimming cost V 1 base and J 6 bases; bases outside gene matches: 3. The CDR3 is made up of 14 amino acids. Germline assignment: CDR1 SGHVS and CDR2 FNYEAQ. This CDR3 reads CASSLVGTTNEQFF. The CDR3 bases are TGTGCCAGCAGCTTAGTGGGGACTACCAATGAGCAGTTCTTC.

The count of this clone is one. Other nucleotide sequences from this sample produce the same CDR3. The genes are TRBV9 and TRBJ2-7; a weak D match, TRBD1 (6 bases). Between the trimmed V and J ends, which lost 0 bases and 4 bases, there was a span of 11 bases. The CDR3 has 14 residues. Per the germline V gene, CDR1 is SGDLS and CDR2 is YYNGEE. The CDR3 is CASSVEGQSYEQYF. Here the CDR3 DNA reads TGTGCCAGCAGCGTAGAGGGACAATCTTACGAGCAGTACTTC.

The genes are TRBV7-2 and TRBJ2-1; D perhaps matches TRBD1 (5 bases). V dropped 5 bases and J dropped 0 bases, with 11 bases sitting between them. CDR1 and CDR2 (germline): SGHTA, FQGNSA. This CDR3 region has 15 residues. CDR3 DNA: TGTGCCAGCAGCCTGAGGCAGGGCTCCTACAATGAGCAGTTCTTC. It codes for CASSLRQGSYNEQFF.

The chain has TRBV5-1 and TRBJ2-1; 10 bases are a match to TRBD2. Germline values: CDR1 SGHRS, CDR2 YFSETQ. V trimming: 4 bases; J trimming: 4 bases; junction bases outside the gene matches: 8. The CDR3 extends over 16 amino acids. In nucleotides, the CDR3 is TGCGCCAGCAGCCCAATTACTAGCGGGGAGTACAATGAGCAGTTCTTC. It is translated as CASSPITSGEYNEQFF.

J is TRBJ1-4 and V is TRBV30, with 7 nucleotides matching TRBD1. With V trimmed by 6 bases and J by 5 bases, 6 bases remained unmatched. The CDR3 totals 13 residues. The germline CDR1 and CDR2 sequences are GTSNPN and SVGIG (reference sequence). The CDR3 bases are TGTGCCTGTGGGACAGCAAAAAATGAAAAACTGTTTTTT. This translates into CACGTAKNEKLFF.

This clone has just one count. CDR3 nucleotide sequence: TGTGCCAGCAGCTTCAGAGGCTCGGACACAGATACGCAGTATTTT. Translated, it gives CASSFRGSDTDTQYF. The chain carries TRBV7-8 and TRBJ2-3; D remains unclear. V shed 3 bases and J shed 2 bases, with 12 bases lying between them. The CDR3 is 15 amino acids. Germline lookup yields CDR1 SGHVS and CDR2 FQNEAQ. Based on the CDR3 plus reference TRBV7-8 and TRBJ2-3, the full variable domain is GAGVSQSPRYKVAKRGQDVALRCDPISGHVSLFWYQQALGQGPEFLTYFQNEAQLDKSGLPSDRFFAERPEGSVSTLKIQRTQQEDSAVYLCASSFRGSDTDTQYFGPGTRLTVL.

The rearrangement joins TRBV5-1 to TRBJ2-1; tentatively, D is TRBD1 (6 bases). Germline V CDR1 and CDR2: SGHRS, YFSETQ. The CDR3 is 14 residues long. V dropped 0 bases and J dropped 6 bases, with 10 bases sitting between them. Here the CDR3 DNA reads TGCGCCAGCAGCTTGGCACAGGGAGCCAATGAGCAGTTCTTC. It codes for CASSLAQGANEQFF.

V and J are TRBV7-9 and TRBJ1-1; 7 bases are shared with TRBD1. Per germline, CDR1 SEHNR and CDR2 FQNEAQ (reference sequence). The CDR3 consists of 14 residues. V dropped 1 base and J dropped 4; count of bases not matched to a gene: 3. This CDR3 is CASSLEGAATEAFF. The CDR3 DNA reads TGTGCCAGCAGCTTAGAGGGGGCGGCCACTGAAGCTTTCTTT.

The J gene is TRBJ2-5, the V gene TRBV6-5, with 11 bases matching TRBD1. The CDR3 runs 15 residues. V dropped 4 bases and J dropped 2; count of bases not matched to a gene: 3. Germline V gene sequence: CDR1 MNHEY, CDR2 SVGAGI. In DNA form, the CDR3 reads TGTGCCAGCAGTTTTGGGACAGGGGGGCAAGAGACCCAGTACTTC. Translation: CASSFGTGGQETQYF.

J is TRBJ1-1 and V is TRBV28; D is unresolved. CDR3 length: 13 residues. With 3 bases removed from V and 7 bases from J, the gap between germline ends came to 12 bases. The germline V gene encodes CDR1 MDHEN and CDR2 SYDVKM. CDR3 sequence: CASSFRSWFEAFF. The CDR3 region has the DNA TGTGCCAGCAGTTTCCGAAGTTGGTTTGAAGCTTTCTTT.

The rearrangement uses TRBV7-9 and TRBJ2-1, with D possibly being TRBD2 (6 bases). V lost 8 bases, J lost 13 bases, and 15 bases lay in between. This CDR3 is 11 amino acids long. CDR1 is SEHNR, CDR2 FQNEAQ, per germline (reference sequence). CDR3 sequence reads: CASGGSGPQFF. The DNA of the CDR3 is TGTGCCAGCGGGGGGAGCGGGCCTCAGTTCTTC.

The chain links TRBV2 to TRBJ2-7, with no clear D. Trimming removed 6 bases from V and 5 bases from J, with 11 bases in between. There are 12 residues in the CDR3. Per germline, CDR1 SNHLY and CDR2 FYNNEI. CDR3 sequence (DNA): TGTGCCAGCAGAGGAACGTGGGACGAGCAGTACTTC. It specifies CASRGTWDEQYF.

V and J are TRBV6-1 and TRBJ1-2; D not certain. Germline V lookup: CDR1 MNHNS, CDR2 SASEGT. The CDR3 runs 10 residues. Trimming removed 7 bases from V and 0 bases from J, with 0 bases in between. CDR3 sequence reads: CASTNYGYTF. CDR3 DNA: TGTGCCAGCACTAACTATGGCTACACCTTC.

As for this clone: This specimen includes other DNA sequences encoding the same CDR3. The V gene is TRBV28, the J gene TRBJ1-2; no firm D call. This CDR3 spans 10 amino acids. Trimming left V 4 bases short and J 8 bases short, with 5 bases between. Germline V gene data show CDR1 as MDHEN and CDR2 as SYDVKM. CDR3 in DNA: TGTGCCAGCAGTTCCTCCGGCTACACCTTC. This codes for CASSSSGYTF.

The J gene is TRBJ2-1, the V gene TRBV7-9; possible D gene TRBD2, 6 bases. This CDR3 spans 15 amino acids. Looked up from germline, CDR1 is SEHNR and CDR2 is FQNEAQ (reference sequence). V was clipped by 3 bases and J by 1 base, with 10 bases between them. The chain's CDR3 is CASSLVAASYNEQFF. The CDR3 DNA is TGTGCCAGCAGCTTGGTAGCGGCGTCCTACAATGAGCAGTTCTTC.

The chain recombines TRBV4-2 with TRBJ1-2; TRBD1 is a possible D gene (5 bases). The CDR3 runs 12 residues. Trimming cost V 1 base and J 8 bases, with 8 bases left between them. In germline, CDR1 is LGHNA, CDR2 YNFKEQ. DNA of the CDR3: TGTGCCAGCAGCCAAGGGGGGGACGGCTACACCTTC. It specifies CASSQGGDGYTF.

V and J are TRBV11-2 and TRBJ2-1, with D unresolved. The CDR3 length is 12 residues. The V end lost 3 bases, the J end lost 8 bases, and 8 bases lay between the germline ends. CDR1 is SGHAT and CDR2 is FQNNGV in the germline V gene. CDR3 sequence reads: CASSLLRDEQFF. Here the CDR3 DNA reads TGTGCCAGCAGCTTGTTACGGGATGAGCAGTTCTTC.

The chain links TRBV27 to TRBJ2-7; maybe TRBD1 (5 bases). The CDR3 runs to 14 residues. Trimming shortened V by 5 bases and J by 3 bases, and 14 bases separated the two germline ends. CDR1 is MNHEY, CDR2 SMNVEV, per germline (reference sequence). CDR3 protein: CASSAGQVGYEQYF. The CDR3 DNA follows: TGTGCCAGCAGTGCCGGACAAGTTGGCTACGAGCAGTACTTC.

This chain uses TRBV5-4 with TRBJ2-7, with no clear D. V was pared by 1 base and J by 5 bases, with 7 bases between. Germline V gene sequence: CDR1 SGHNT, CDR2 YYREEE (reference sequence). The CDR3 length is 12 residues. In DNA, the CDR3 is TGTGCCAGCAGCTTGACCGGAAACGAGCAGTACTTC. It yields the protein CASSLTGNEQYF. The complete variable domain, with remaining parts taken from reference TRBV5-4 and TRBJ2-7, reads ETGVTQSPTHLIKTRGQQVTLRCSSQSGHNTVSWYQQALGQGPQFIFQYYREEENGRGNFPPRFSGLQFPNYSSELNVNALELDDSALYLCASSLTGNEQYFGPGTRLTVT.

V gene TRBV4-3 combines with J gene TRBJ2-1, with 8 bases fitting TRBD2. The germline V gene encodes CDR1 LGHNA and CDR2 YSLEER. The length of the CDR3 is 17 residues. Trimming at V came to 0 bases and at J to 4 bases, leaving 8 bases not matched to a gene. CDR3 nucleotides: TGCGCCAGCAGCCAAGATTGGGAGCGGGAGACTTACAATGAGCAGTTCTTC. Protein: CASSQDWERETYNEQFF.

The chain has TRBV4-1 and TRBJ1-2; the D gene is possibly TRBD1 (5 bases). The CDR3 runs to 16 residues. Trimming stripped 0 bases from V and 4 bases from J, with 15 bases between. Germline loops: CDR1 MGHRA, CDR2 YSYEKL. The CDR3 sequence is CASSQDPHGGGYGYTF. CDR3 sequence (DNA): TGCGCCAGCAGCCAAGATCCTCACGGGGGGGGCTATGGCTACACCTTC.